This T cell receptor (beta chain) was identified in a study of CD8+ T cells in alopecia areata. Treatment of the sample: oral pan-JAK inhibitor, 5-10 mg twice daily. Punch biopsies of lesional scalp, plus peripheral blood, were taken from alopecia areata patients. Sequencing templates came from extracted RNA that was reverse transcribed into cDNA. Using immunoSEQ multiplex PCR, the repertoire was profiled, and TCRdb retains in-frame clones only, with some absent. The repertoire has 170,000 or so clones, roughly 53% of them found once; the top ten carry around an eighth. Findings and limits, study-wide: A great number of expanded lesional clones endured in scalp and blood during tofacitinib.

V dropped 5 bases and J dropped 7; count of bases not matched to a gene: 11. CDR1 is LNHDA and CDR2 is SQIVND in the germline V gene (reference sequence). This CDR3 is built from 15 residues. Details on this clone: The target antigen is unknown.

Material: CD8+ T cells sorted from blood, obtained at week 24, from a patient treated with tofacitinib. The receptor was derived from a human donor with alopecia areata. The chain employs TRBV19 and TRBJ1-1, with 9 bases that match TRBD1. The CDR3 spells CASSAPDRGDGEAFF. The CDR3 DNA follows: TGTGCCAGTAGTGCCCCGGACAGGGGCGACGGTGAAGCTTTCTTT.